This T cell receptor beta chain emerged from a study of cytomegalovirus exposure and HLA in healthy donors. The study, taken as a whole, reports: Sequencing probably produced one cluster of sequence variants that were highly shared. The investigators catalogued 150 to 200 TCR beta chains as cytomegalovirus-associated. The study assumed roughly uniform donor sequencing depth for presence/absence analyses.

CDR3 size: 18 residues. Germline V lookup: CDR1 SNHLY, CDR2 FYNNEI. Trimming cost V 4 bases and J 0 bases; bases outside gene matches: 7. The PCR employed 60 Vbeta primers together with 13 Jbeta primers. The method was immunoSEQ multiplex PCR; TCRdb's version includes in-frame clones alone and lacks a portion of them. The data contain 150,000 to 200,000 clones, roughly 80% of them singletons. As concerns this clone: What it binds is not known.

This sequence originates from a woman aged 18-29 years in good health and CMV-seronegative. Sequenced material: PBMCs. The chain links TRBV2 to TRBJ2-1, with TRBD2 matching over 12 bases. The CDR3 reads CASSVELAGGISYNEQFF. In DNA, the CDR3 is TGTGCCAGCAGTGTAGAACTAGCGGGAGGTATCTCCTACAATGAGCAGTTCTTC.